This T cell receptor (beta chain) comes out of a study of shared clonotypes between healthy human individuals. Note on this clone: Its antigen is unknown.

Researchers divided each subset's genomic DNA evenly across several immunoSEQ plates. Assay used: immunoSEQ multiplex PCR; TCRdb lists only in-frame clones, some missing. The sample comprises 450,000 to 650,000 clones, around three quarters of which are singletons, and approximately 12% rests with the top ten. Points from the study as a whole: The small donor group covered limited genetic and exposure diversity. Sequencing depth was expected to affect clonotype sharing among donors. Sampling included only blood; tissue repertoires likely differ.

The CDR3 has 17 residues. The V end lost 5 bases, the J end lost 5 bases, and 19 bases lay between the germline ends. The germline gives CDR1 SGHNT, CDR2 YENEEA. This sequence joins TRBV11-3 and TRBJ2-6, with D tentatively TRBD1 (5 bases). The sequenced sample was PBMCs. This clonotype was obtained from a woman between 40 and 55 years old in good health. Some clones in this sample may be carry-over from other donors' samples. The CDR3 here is CASSATGRQSRANVLTF. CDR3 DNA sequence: TGTGCCAGCAGCGCAACAGGTCGACAAAGTCGGGCCAACGTCCTGACTTTC.